This entry features one T cell receptor (beta chain) sequence. Its specificity is unknown. Clones were read by immunoSEQ multiplex PCR, and TCRdb kept only the in-frame ones, dropping some. The sample consists of 110,000 or so clones, 85% to 90% of them appearing once. The record originates from a study of T cell responses to AZD1222 COVID-19 vaccine. As for the study in general: Pooled in the analysis were second doses at about 4 or about 12 weeks. Study-level results: Spike-specific TCR repertoires showed rising breadth and depth after two AZD1222 doses. Only five or six individuals given AZD1222 were seropositive at baseline.

The germline V gene has CDR1 SGHDT and CDR2 YYEEEE. This CDR3 is 13 amino acids long. V dropped 4 bases and J dropped 2 bases, with 10 bases sitting between them. Sample: peripheral blood, taken on day 0 of AZD1222 vaccination. This TCR derives from an adult in good health. This rearrangement joins TRBV5-6 to TRBJ2-7; D is possibly TRBD1 or TRBD2 (5 bases each). CDR3 sequence: CASSRGETYEQYF. In DNA, the CDR3 is TGTGCCAGCAGCCGAGGGGAGACCTACGAGCAGTACTTC. Based on the CDR3 plus reference TRBV5-6 and TRBJ2-7, the full variable domain is DAGVTQSPTHLIKTRGQQVTLRCSPKSGHDTVSWYQQALGQGPQFIFQYYEEEERQRGNFPDRFSGHQFPNYSSELNVNALLLGDSALYLCASSRGETYEQYFGPGTRLTVT.